These 18 T cell receptor beta chains share one sample of origin, sequenced in a study of tumor-infiltrating lymphocytes in primary liver carcinoma. A primer matching the constant region was used to make TCR beta cDNA from 450 to 550 ng of total RNA. What produced the TCR beta libraries was three nested multiplex PCR rounds using slightly modified ARM-PCR. The first two PCR rounds, approximately 10 cycles each, used TRBV1-TRBV30 forward primers and a C-beta reverse primer. Each CDR3 protein is one row after TCRdb ran MiXCR on the multiplex PCR reads. The table includes more than 90,000 distinct CDR3 sequences, approximately 70% detected once. Total RNA and DNA came together from approximately 22-30 mg of bulk tissue without cell sorting. Sequences were obtained from liver tumor tissue from sampling region 2. Subset here: tumor region T2, inferior pole. The receptors here all came from a woman aged 60-70 years with primary liver carcinoma and hepatitis B virus infection.

This clonotype is judged medium-sized (0.01 to 0.1%). The chain has TRBV11-2 and TRBJ2-6; no definite D call. This CDR3 region has 14 residues. Trimming removed 3 bases from V and 2 bases from J, with 5 bases in between. Germline values: CDR1 SGHAT, CDR2 FQNNGV. The CDR3 DNA reads TGTGCCAGCAGCTTGCAGGCTGGGGCCAACGTCCTGACTTTC. Translating it yields CASSLQAGANVLTF.

On this clonotype itself: One end of the junction is discordant with germline, which a read error may explain. The chain uses TRBV5-6 and TRBJ2-1; 9 nucleotides agree with TRBD1. This CDR3 region has 16 residues. Germline CDR1 reads SGHDT; CDR2 reads YYEEEE. CDR3 sequence reads: CASNLWGTGYYNEQLF. Here the CDR3 DNA reads TGCGCCAGCAACCTGTGGGGGACAGGGTACTACAATGAGCAGCTCTTC.

The chain recombines TRBV7-9 with TRBJ1-6; no firm D call. V was cut by 7 bases and J by 8 bases, with 12 bases left in between. The CDR3 has 13 residues. Germline V CDR1 and CDR2: SEHNR, FQNEAQ (reference sequence). CDR3 loop: CASIFAVYSPLHF. CDR3 DNA: TGTGCCAGCATCTTTGCGGTTTATTCACCCCTCCACTTT.

V is TRBV11-2 and J is TRBJ2-7, with unresolved D. Trimming removed 5 bases at V and 10 bases at J, with 21 bases between. The CDR3 runs 14 residues. Germline CDR1 SGHAT, CDR2 FQNNGV. The CDR3 nucleotides are TGTGCCAGCAGCACCGGGCGTACCTCCTACGGACAGTACTTC. Its protein is CASSTGRTSYGQYF.

This clonotype was observed many times. V usage is TRBV14 and J usage is TRBJ1-1; D is ambiguous. V lost 0 bases to trimming and J lost 6 bases, with 11 bases between them. Germline V gives CDR1 SGHDN, CDR2 FVKESK. The CDR3 has 14 amino acids. In DNA form, the CDR3 reads TGTGCCAGCAGCCAAGAGGGGTCGTGGGCTGAAGCTTTCTTT. Translated, it gives CASSQEGSWAEAFF.

Turning to this clonotype: Just one base apart from a much larger clone, this may be a read error. The V and J genes are TRBV10-2 and TRBJ2-5; 7 nucleotides align to TRBD2. The V gene end was trimmed by 5 bases and the J gene end by 2 bases; junction bases not matched to a gene: 8. Germline assignment: CDR1 WSHSY and CDR2 SAAADI. The CDR3 consists of 15 residues. CDR3 loop: CASSTPQRGQETQYF. The DNA of the CDR3 is TGCGCCAGCAGTACTCCCCAGCGGGGTCAAGAGACCCAGTACTTC.

In the case of this clonotype: Given the absence of the conserved phenylalanine or tryptophan at the CDR3 end, a read error is likely. The chain is built from TRBV11-3 and TRBJ2-1, with D maybe TRBD2 (6 bases). The CDR3 loop spans 17 amino acids. V lost 1 base and J 8 bases, leaving 21 bases between the germline ends. CDR1 SGHNT and CDR2 YENEEA come from the germline V gene. The CDR3 here is CASSLGRREWGVDEQFS. The CDR3 region has the DNA TGTGCCAGCAGCTTAGGTCGGAGGGAATGGGGTGTCGATGAGCAGTTCTCC.

This clonotype was recorded many times. This sequence joins TRBV6-5 and TRBJ2-1; TRBD2 agrees at 10 bases. The junction had 7 bases not matched to a gene; V was cut back by 6 bases and J by 5 bases. The germline CDR1 and CDR2 sequences are MNHEY and SVGAGI. The CDR3 contains 15 residues. As DNA, the CDR3 is TGTGCCAGCAGGAGCGTAGCGGGAGGCCACAATGAGCAGTTCTTC. Encoded protein: CASRSVAGGHNEQFF.

The chain employs TRBV12-3 or TRBV12-4 and TRBJ2-7, with 10 bases aligning to TRBD1. The CDR3 has 14 residues. With 8 bases clipped from V and 3 bases from J, the junction kept 7 bases outside the gene matches. The CDR3 bases are TGTGCCAGCGGTATGGGGACAGGGGACTACGAGCAGTACTTC. Its translation is CASGMGTGDYEQYF.

Notes on this clonotype: The junction shows a germline mismatch at one end, possibly a read error. V gene TRBV2 combines with J gene TRBJ2-2; either TRBD1 or TRBD2 may supply D (5 bases each). Germline V gene lookup returns CDR1 SNHLY and CDR2 FYNNEI. The CDR3 is 12 amino acids. The CDR3 loop reads CDSSADTGDLFF. The CDR3 DNA follows: TGTGACAGCAGTGCGGATACCGGGGACCTGTTTTTT.

Note on this clonotype: A junction boundary mismatches the germline segment, possibly from a read error. The rearrangement joins TRBV11-2 to TRBJ2-2; possibly TRBD2 for D (5 bases). Germline V gives CDR1 SGHAT, CDR2 FQNNGV. This CDR3 is 15 amino acids long. The CDR3 protein is CAISLPQGPTGELFF. In DNA, the CDR3 is TGTGCCATCAGCCTTCCGCAAGGACCGACCGGGGAGCTGTTTTTC.

This clonotype was seen only once. The junction departs from germline at one end; a sequencing error may be responsible. The gene calls are TRBV29-1 and TRBJ2-1; TRBD2 agrees at 12 bases. The V gene's germline CDR1 is SQVTM and CDR2 ANQGSEA. This CDR3 has 16 amino acids. This chain's CDR3 is CSVENLAGGPVNKQFF. The CDR3 DNA sequence: TGCAGCGTTGAAAACCTAGCGGGAGGGCCAGTCAATAAGCAGTTCTTC.

This clonotype was seen only once. One base away lies a much larger clone, so this may be a sequencing read error. V usage is TRBV6-4 and J usage is TRBJ2-6; TRBD1 might be the D (5 bases). CDR1 and CDR2 from the germline V gene are MRHNA and SNTAGT. The V end lost 3 bases, the J end lost 0 bases, and 12 bases lay between the germline ends. This CDR3 region has 17 residues. Here the CDR3 reads CASSEETRGSGANVLTF. The DNA for the CDR3 is TGTGCCAGCAGTGAGGAGACAAGGGGCTCTGGGGCCAACGTCCTGACTTTC.

With regard to this clonotype: One end of the junction is discordant with germline, which a read error may explain. The V call is TRBV4-2, the J call TRBJ2-3; tentatively, D is TRBD2 (6 bases). In germline, CDR1 is LGHNA, CDR2 YNFKEQ. The CDR3 loop spans 18 amino acids. CDR3 bases: TGTACCAGCAGCCAGCTCTGGTGGGACTTCTGCCCTACAGATACGCAGTATTTT. Its protein is CTSSQLWWDFCPTDTQYF.

Of note for this clonotype: The junction departs from the called germline gene at one end, perhaps through a read error. The chain employs TRBV5-4 and TRBJ2-4; no definite D call. This CDR3 region has 15 residues. Germline loops: CDR1 SGHNT, CDR2 YYREEE (reference sequence). The chain's CDR3 is CASSPPASYKNIQYF. The CDR3 region has the DNA TGTGCTAGCAGCCCCCCGGCAAGCTACAAAAACATTCAGTACTTC.

This clonotype was found a few times. Mismatch with germline at one junction end may stem from a read error. This sequence joins TRBV11-2 and TRBJ2-1; D remains unclear. The CDR3 runs to 15 residues. Germline assignment: CDR1 SGHAT and CDR2 FQNNGV. This CDR3 is CASSLRRTSCNEQFF. Here the CDR3 DNA reads TGTGCCAGCAGCCTGCGGCGGACCTCCTGCAATGAGCAGTTCTTC.

Points on this clonotype: A junction boundary mismatches the germline segment, possibly from a read error. This chain's CDR3 is CSVTGHPGGELSF. CDR3 nucleotides: TGCAGCGTTACGGGGCACCCGGGCGGGGAGCTATCTTTT. This chain connects TRBV29-1 to TRBJ2-2, with D perhaps matching TRBD2 (6 bases). CDR3 length: 13 amino acids. In germline, CDR1 is SQVTM, CDR2 ANQGSEA.

The chain has TRBV11-2 and TRBJ2-2; tentative D call: TRBD2 (6 bases). The CDR3 has 17 residues. V lost 1 base to trimming and J lost 17 bases, with 29 bases between them. Germline V gene sequence: CDR1 SGHAT, CDR2 FQNNGV. CDR3 in DNA: TGTGCCAGCAGCTTAGTGGGGGGAGCGAGGAACATCGGGGAGTTATTTTTT. Amino acid sequence: CASSLVGGARNIGELFF.